This T cell receptor beta chain originates from a study of blood T cell repertoires in COVID-19. Study details: T cells, B-cell-depleted T cells, or PBMCs supplied cDNA or gDNA.

In the authors' methods: From reference gene primer amplification, estimates of nucleated cell counts were derived. Assay: immunoSEQ multiplex PCR; the TCRdb copy retains only in-frame clones and omits some. The V and J calls and clone size were taken over from that table, and D and trimming were inferred from the DNA. This table has about 130,000 clones, just under 85% appearing once. The ends were cut back, 5 bases at V and 5 bases at J, with 18 bases in the middle. The CDR3 is made up of 15 amino acids. The germline CDR1 and CDR2 sequences are MDHEN and SYDVKM. The chain combines TRBV28 with TRBJ2-5; D may be TRBD1 (6 bases). The sequenced sample was peripheral blood. The receptor comes from a human donor in a cohort sampled during active COVID-19. Written as DNA, the CDR3 is TGTGCCAGCAGTCCAACAGGGATAGGTGGGGAGACCCAGTACTTC. This translates into CASSPTGIGGETQYF.